This TCR beta chain was sequenced in a study of T cell responses to AZD1222 COVID-19 vaccine. Some clones are missing from TCRdb's copy, which holds only in-frame ones; the method was immunoSEQ multiplex PCR. The table records about 100,000 clones, about 90% of them present only once. The germline CDR1 and CDR2 sequences are SGHRS and YFSETQ. The CDR3 totals 15 residues. V was trimmed by 0 bases and J by 2 bases, leaving 10 bases between them. The TCR was taken from an adult in good health. The rearrangement links TRBV5-1 to TRBJ2-3; D unresolved. Sequences were derived from peripheral blood, sampled on day 0 of AZD1222 vaccination. The CDR3 region is CASSLESGFTDTQYF. The CDR3 bases are TGCGCCAGCAGCTTGGAGTCTGGTTTCACAGATACGCAGTATTTT.